This TCR beta chain is drawn from a study of blood T cell repertoires in COVID-19. Looking at the study overall: Sample material is recorded as cDNA or gDNA derived from T cells, B-cell-depleted T cells, or PBMCs.

This table comes from immunoSEQ multiplex PCR, and its TCRdb copy is limited to in-frame clones, with some not included. The sample holds roughly 68,000 clones; 90% are singletons and the top ten take roughly 0.47%. Germline V gene data show CDR1 as SGHDT and CDR2 as YYEEEE. V was pared by 4 bases and J by 5 bases, with 12 bases of the junction left unmatched. This CDR3 spans 16 amino acids. Sample: peripheral blood. This clonotype originated in a middle-aged man with COVID-19, enrolled during active disease. J is TRBJ1-2 and V is TRBV5-6, with 9 nucleotides matching TRBD1. CDR3 loop: CASSPGAGTGIYGYTF. The CDR3 nucleotides are TGTGCCAGCAGCCCAGGCGCCGGGACAGGGATATATGGCTACACCTTC.